A selection of T cell receptor beta chains follows, all from one sample in a study of PD-1 blockade in mismatch repair-deficient tumors. The table came from immunoSEQ multiplex PCR; TCRdb's copy has only in-frame clones and leaves some out. The sample carries 130,000 or so clones, about 88% recorded once. Sequences were derived from peripheral blood, sampled 44 weeks after starting pembrolizumab. The source of these receptors is an adult with mismatch repair-deficient cancer. Both conserved end residues are part of each CDR3. The D gene is left open where the match is weak. Clone size, where shown, is once, few, many, or a class for clones that have expanded.

clone size	D gene	V gene	J gene	CDR3 protein	CDR3 DNA
-	TRBD2	TRBV4-1	TRBJ2-7	CASSGLAGPYEQYF	TGCGCCAGCAGCGGACTAGCGGGGCCCTACGAGCAGTACTTC
-	TRBD1	TRBV7-3	TRBJ2-3	CASSRVGGLGVKYF	TGTGCCAGCAGCCGAGTAGGGGGCTTAGGGGTTAAGTATTTT
few	-	TRBV27	TRBJ1-5	CASSLKGQPQHF	TGTGCCAGCAGTTTAAAGGGACAGCCCCAGCATTTT
-	-	TRBV6-5	TRBJ1-1	CATLRYTEAFF	TGTGCCACCCTAAGGTACACTGAAGCTTTCTTT
-	TRBD2	TRBV28	TRBJ2-7	CASSPRLAGDPGSYEQYF	TGTGCCAGCAGCCCCCGACTAGCGGGAGACCCAGGGTCCTACGAGCAGTACTTC
-	TRBD1	TRBV13	TRBJ1-5	CASSSGGNQPQHF	TGTGCCAGCAGCTCAGGGGGAAATCAGCCCCAGCATTTT
once	-	TRBV6-5	TRBJ2-2	CASSSGTYAAGELFF	TGTGCCAGCAGCTCCGGGACCTACGCGGCCGGGGAGCTGTTTTTT
-	-	TRBV2	TRBJ2-1	CASLVESSYNEQFF	TGTGCCAGCCTAGTAGAGAGCTCCTACAATGAGCAGTTCTTC
-	TRBD1	TRBV10-1	TRBJ2-2	CASCESGTGLNTGELFF	TGCGCCAGCTGCGAATCCGGGACAGGGCTTAACACCGGGGAGCTGTTTTTT
-	TRBD2	TRBV28	TRBJ2-7	CASSLRASSGGSYEQYF	TGTGCCAGCAGTTTAAGGGCATCGAGCGGGGGTTCCTACGAGCAGTACTTC
few	-	TRBV6-5	TRBJ2-7	CASTISYEQYF	TGTGCCAGCACTATTAGCTACGAGCAGTACTTC
once	TRBD2	TRBV19	TRBJ2-1	CASTLSTTGGLAYNEQFF	TGTGCCAGTACCCTCTCCACCACGGGGGGACTAGCCTACAATGAGCAGTTCTTC
few	TRBD2	TRBV7-6	TRBJ2-1	CASSLAPGLAGNEQFF	TGTGCCAGCAGCTTAGCGCCCGGACTAGCGGGCAATGAGCAGTTCTTC
once	TRBD2	TRBV10-3	TRBJ2-7	CAIRPTSGSSYEQYF	TGTGCCATCAGACCGACTAGCGGGAGTTCCTACGAGCAGTACTTC
-	-	TRBV5-1	TRBJ1-5	CASSLGPIDNSNQPQHF	TGCGCCAGCAGCTTGGGGCCGATAGATAATAGCAATCAGCCCCAGCATTTT
-	-	TRBV2	TRBJ2-3	CASSDRREDTQYF	TGTGCCAGCAGTGATCGAAGGGAAGATACGCAGTATTTT
-	TRBD1	TRBV27	TRBJ2-2	CASSSMDRGRPGELFF	TGTGCCAGCAGTAGCATGGACAGGGGGCGTCCCGGGGAGCTGTTTTTT
-	TRBD2	TRBV10-2	TRBJ2-1	CASSDPGVREVDEQFF	TGCGCCAGCAGTGACCCTGGGGTGCGGGAGGTGGATGAGCAGTTCTTC
-	-	TRBV12-5	TRBJ2-1	CASGTDVPYNEQFF	TGTGCTAGTGGAACGGACGTCCCCTACAATGAGCAGTTCTTC
-	TRBD1	TRBV19	TRBJ2-7	CASGQGAAYEQYF	TGTGCCAGTGGGCAGGGGGCCGCCTACGAGCAGTACTTC
-	-	TRBV30	TRBJ1-5	CAWSVQSLQPQHF	TGTGCCTGGAGTGTACAGAGTTTGCAGCCCCAGCATTTT
-	-	TRBV29-1	TRBJ2-3	CSVQRGDTQYF	TGCAGCGTACAAAGAGGAGATACGCAGTATTTT
once	TRBD2	TRBV11-2	TRBJ2-3	CASSLVIAGAPDTQYF	TGTGCCAGCAGCTTAGTTATAGCGGGAGCCCCAGATACGCAGTATTTT
once	-	TRBV4-3	TRBJ2-7	CASSQDEGPTYEQYF	TGCGCCAGCAGCCAAGATGAAGGTCCTACCTACGAGCAGTACTTC
-	TRBD1	TRBV5-4	TRBJ2-7	CASSLGQGASYEQYF	TGTGCCAGCAGCCTCGGACAGGGAGCTTCCTACGAGCAGTACTTC
-	-	TRBV11-2	TRBJ2-3	CASSLVIAGTDTQYF	TGTGCCAGCAGCTTAGTTATAGCGGGCACAGATACGCAGTATTTT
-	-	TRBV4-1	TRBJ2-1	CASSQETYNEQFF	TGCGCCAGCAGCCAAGAGACCTACAATGAGCAGTTCTTC
-	-	TRBV6-1	TRBJ1-5	CASSGLMENQPQHF	TGTGCCAGCAGCGGACTAATGGAAAATCAGCCCCAGCATTTT
-	-	TRBV29-1	TRBJ2-3	CSVEASVSTDTQYF	TGCAGCGTTGAAGCATCGGTTAGCACAGATACGCAGTATTTT